This T cell receptor (beta chain) was recorded in a study of blood T cell repertoires in COVID-19. The CDR3 loop spans 15 amino acids. The V end was cut by 9 bases, the J end by 3 bases, with 17 bases between. Germline CDR1 reads KGHDR; CDR2 reads SFDVKD. Generated by immunoSEQ multiplex PCR, the TCRdb table keeps only in-frame clones and is missing some. In the table there are about 140,000 clones, around 80% of which are singletons. This chain connects TRBV24-1 to TRBJ2-1, with a possible D match to TRBD1 (5 bases). This clonotype originated in a man between 65 and 85 years old who had recovered from COVID-19. Material for sequencing was peripheral blood. The CDR3 DNA is TGTGCCACCTCTCCGACTGGACACTTCTACAATGAGCAGTTCTTC. This encodes CATSPTGHFYNEQFF.